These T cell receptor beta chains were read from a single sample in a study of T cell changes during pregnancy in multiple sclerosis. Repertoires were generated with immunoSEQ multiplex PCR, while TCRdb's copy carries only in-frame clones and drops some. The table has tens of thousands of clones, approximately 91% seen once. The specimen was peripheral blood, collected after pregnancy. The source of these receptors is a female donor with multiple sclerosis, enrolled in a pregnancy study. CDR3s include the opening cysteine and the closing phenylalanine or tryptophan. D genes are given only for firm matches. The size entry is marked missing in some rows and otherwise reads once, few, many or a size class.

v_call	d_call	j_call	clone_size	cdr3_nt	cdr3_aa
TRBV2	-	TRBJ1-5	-	TGTGCCAGCAGTGAAGGACCGGCGGTATATCAGCCCCAGCATTTT	CASSEGPAVYQPQHF
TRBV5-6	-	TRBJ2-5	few	TGTGCCAGCAGAAAACAGGGCCAAGAGACCCAGTACTTC	CASRKQGQETQYF
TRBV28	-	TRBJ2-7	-	TGTGCCAGCAGTCAACTCAACCCCTACGAGCAGTACTTC	CASSQLNPYEQYF
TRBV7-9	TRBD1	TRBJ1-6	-	TGTGCCAGCAGCTCCAACCAGGGGGGCTATTCACCCCTCCACTTT	CASSSNQGGYSPLHF
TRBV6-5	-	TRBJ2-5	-	TGTGCCAGCAGTTACTCGATCCGGGTTCAAGAGACCCAGTACTTC	CASSYSIRVQETQYF
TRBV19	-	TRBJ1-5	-	TGTGCCAGTAGTATTTTTTCGGGAGGGGCGGATCATCAGCCCCAGCATTTT	CASSIFSGGADHQPQHF
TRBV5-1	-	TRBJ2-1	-	TGCGCCAGCAGCTTGAACTTAGCTGCGTCCTACAATGAGCAGTTCTTC	CASSLNLAASYNEQFF
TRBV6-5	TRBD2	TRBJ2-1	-	TGTGCCAGCAGAAGCGGGGGTCCCTACAATGAGCAGTTCTTC	CASRSGGPYNEQFF
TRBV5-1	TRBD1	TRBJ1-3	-	TGCGCCAGCAGCTTGGGACAGGGTGCTCACACCATATATTTT	CASSLGQGAHTIYF
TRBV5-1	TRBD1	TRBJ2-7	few	TGCGCCAGCAGCAGAGAGGACAGGGGGTCCTACGAGCAGTACTTC	CASSREDRGSYEQYF
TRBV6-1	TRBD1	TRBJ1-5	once	TGTGCCAGCAGGGAACTACAGGGGGCTAATCAGCCCCAGCATTTT	CASRELQGANQPQHF
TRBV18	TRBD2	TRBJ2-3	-	TGTGCCAGCTCACCCGTCACTAGCGCCGGGGAAGATACGCAGTATTTT	CASSPVTSAGEDTQYF
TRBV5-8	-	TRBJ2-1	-	TGTGCCAGCAGCCTTAAAGGCGGCAGGGGCGATGAGCAGTTCTTC	CASSLKGGRGDEQFF
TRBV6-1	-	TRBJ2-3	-	TGTGCCAGCAGTGAAAGTCACCTGGCTGCGCAGTATTTT	CASSESHLAAQYF
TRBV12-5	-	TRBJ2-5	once	TGTGCTAGTGGTCCGCCGACTGGAGAGACCCAGTACTTC	CASGPPTGETQYF
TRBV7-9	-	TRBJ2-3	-	TGTGCCAGCAGCTTAGTAATCACAGATACGCAGTATTTT	CASSLVITDTQYF
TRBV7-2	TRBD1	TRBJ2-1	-	TGTGCCAGCAGCCTTCGGACAGGGAATGAGCAGTTCTTC	CASSLRTGNEQFF
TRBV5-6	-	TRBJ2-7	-	TGTGCCAGCAGCTTTCTCCACGAGCAGTACTTC	CASSFLHEQYF
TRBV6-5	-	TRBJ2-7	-	TGTGCCAGCAGTTTGGTGGGGCCCCCCTACGAGCAGTACTTC	CASSLVGPPYEQYF
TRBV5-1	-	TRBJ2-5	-	TGCGCCAGCAGCCTCAGACAGAGGGAGACCCAGTACTTC	CASSLRQRETQYF
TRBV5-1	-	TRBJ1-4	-	TGCGCCAGCAGCCCGGGGGAAGTAGAAAAACTGTTTTTT	CASSPGEVEKLFF
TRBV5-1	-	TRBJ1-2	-	TGCGCCAGCAAGGTGACATCCTTCACGTATGGCTACACCTTC	CASKVTSFTYGYTF
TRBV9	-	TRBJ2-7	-	TGTGCCAGCAGCGTAGACAGCTCTTACGAGCAGTACTTC	CASSVDSSYEQYF
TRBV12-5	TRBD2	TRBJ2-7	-	TGTGCTAGTGGTTTGGTACCGGCTAGCGGGGGGAGGATTTCCTACGAGCAGTACTTC	CASGLVPASGGRISYEQYF
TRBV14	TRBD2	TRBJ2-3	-	TGTGCCAGCAGCCAAGGAGTGGGACCGGGACTAGTCTACGATACGCAGTATTTT	CASSQGVGPGLVYDTQYF
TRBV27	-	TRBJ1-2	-	TGTGCCAGCAGTAGAATCCAGTCTAACTATGGCTACACCTTC	CASSRIQSNYGYTF
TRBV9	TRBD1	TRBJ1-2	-	TGTGCCAGCAGCGCGGGCTGGGGGACAGGCGAAAACTATGGCTACACCTTC	CASSAGWGTGENYGYTF
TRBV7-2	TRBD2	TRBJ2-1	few	TGTGCCAGCAGCTTAGACCTAGCGGGGGGGCCGGGCAATGAGCAGTTCTTC	CASSLDLAGGPGNEQFF
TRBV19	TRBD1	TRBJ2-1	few	TGTGCCAGTAGCAAGGGACAGGGGACCTACAATGAGCAGTTCTTC	CASSKGQGTYNEQFF
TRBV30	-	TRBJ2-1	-	TGTGCCTGGAGCGGGGAAAGCTCGACGTCCTACAATGAGCAGTTCTTC	CAWSGESSTSYNEQFF
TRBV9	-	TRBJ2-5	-	TGTGCCAGCAGCGTGCGCAGCGGCGAGACCCAGTACTTC	CASSVRSGETQYF
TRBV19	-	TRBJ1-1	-	TGTGCCAGTAGCATGTACGAGTCGGATGGGGGCGGAACTGAAGCTTTCTTT	CASSMYESDGGGTEAFF
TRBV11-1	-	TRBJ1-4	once	TGTGCCAGCAGCTTAAGCGGTACAGTTAATGAAAAACTGTTTTTT	CASSLSGTVNEKLFF
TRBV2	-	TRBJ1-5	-	TGTGCCAGCAGTGAACAGGGGAATCAGCCCCAGCATTTT	CASSEQGNQPQHF
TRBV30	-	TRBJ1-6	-	TGTGCCTGGAGTCTGACGCATATATCGGCGGATTCACCCCTCCACTTT	CAWSLTHISADSPLHF
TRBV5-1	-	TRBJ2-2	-	TGCGCCAGCAGCTCCCAGGGCTATGCCGGGGAGCTGTTTTTT	CASSSQGYAGELFF
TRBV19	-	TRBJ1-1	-	TGTGCCAGTAGTATCGGGAAGAACACTGAAGCTTTCTTT	CASSIGKNTEAFF
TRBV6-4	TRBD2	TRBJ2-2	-	TGTGCCAGCAGTGATATAGCGGGTTTGACCGGGGAGCTGTTTTTT	CASSDIAGLTGELFF
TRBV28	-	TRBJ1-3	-	TGTGCCAGCAGTTTGGCGGGGTCTTCTGGAAACACCATATATTTT	CASSLAGSSGNTIYF
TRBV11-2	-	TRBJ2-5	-	TGTGCCAGCAGCTTGGGAGGAGGAGGGGTAGAGACCCAGTACTTC	CASSLGGGGVETQYF
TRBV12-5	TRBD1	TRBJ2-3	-	TGTGCTAGTGGTTTGGAGACCGGGACAGGGGGGACAGATACGCAGTATTTT	CASGLETGTGGTDTQYF
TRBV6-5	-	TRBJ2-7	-	TGTGCCAGCCGCAGCTCTGCATCGGGGATCTACGAGCAGTACTTC	CASRSSASGIYEQYF
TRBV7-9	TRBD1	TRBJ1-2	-	TGTGCCAGCAGCTTAAGGGCCGCTTGGGACAGGGAGGATGGCTACACCTTC	CASSLRAAWDREDGYTF
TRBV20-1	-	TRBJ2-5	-	TGCAGTTCCTTGGAGGGGGAGACCCAGTACTTC	CSSLEGETQYF
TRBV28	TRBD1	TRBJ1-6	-	TGTGCCAGCAGTTTATTTTCCGGGACAGGTGGAACACCCCTCCACTTT	CASSLFSGTGGTPLHF
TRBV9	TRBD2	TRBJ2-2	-	TGTGCCAGCAGCCCACGGGACTATCCCAACACCGGGGAGCTGTTTTTT	CASSPRDYPNTGELFF